Listed below are T cell receptor beta chains from one sample, sequenced in a study of cytomegalovirus exposure and HLA in healthy donors. The assay was immunoSEQ multiplex PCR, and TCRdb's table has in-frame clones only and misses some. This table has some 100,000 clones, about 73% appearing once. Material: PBMCs. The receptors derive from a woman in her forties in good health and CMV-seropositive. The CDR3 runs from the conserved cysteine through the conserved F or W.

cdr3_aa	j_call	v_call
CASSQDFSGGYNEQFF	TRBJ2-1	TRBV4-3
CASSSLVRGKTEAFF	TRBJ1-1	TRBV19
CASAPGQVTGELFF	TRBJ2-2	TRBV19
CASSSGLAGPYEQYF	TRBJ2-7	TRBV5-1
CASSNPGTTYNEQFF	TRBJ2-1	TRBV5-1
CASSPASNTQYF	TRBJ2-3	TRBV7-8
CASSYNSFASSSNSPLHF	TRBJ1-6	TRBV27
CATTIPGQGYGYTF	TRBJ1-2	TRBV6-5
CASSTRQGDLWEQYF	TRBJ2-7	TRBV21-1
CASGETGLVSQHF	TRBJ1-5	TRBV27
CASSLAGGLSYEQYF	TRBJ2-7	TRBV5-4
CASSLFRGFTPSTGELFF	TRBJ2-2	TRBV11-3
CASSQDRDYSGNTIYF	TRBJ1-3	TRBV7-6
CASSPILAGESYNEQFF	TRBJ2-1	TRBV4-2
CASSLDTGGPLGSYNEQFF	TRBJ2-1	TRBV13
CASSRLGAYQETQYF	TRBJ2-5	TRBV11-3
CASSGGTSGSRYEQYF	TRBJ2-7	TRBV19
CAWSLPPGPQHF	TRBJ1-5	TRBV30
CASTEQGSDEKLFF	TRBJ1-4	TRBV5-4
CASSREGDTEAFF	TRBJ1-1	TRBV9
CASSFQRDPSREQYF	TRBJ2-7	TRBV4-3
CASSTTTGAGETQYF	TRBJ2-5	TRBV7-9
CASRPSATGTGFYEQYF	TRBJ2-7	TRBV19
CASSEEGQVYGYTF	TRBJ1-2	TRBV6-1